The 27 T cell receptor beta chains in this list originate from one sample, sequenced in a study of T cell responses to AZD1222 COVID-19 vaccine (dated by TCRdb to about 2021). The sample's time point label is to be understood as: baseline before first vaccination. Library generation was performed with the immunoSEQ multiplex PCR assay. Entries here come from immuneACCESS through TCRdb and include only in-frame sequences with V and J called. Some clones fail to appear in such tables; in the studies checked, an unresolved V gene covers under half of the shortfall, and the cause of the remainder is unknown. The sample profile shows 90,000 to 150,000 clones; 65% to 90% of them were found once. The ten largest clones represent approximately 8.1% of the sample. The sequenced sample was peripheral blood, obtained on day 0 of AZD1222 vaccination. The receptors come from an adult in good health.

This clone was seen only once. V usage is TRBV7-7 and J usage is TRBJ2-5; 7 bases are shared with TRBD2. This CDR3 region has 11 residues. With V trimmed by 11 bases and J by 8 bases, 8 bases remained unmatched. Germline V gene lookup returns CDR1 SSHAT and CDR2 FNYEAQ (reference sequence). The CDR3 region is CALGGRSTQYF. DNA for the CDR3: TGTGCCCTGGGGGGGAGGAGTACCCAGTACTTC.

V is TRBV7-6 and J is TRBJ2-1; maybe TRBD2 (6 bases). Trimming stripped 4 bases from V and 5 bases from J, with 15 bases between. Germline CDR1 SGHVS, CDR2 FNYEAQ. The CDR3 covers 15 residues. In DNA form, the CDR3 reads TGTGCCAGCAGCTCCGGCAGCGGGCCCCACAATGAGCAGTTCTTC. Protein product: CASSSGSGPHNEQFF.

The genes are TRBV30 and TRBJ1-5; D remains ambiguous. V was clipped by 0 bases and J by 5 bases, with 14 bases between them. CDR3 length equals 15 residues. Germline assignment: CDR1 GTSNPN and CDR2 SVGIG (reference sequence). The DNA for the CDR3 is TGTGCCTGGAGTGTACGACGAGAACCTCATCAGCCCCAGCATTTT. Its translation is CAWSVRREPHQPQHF.

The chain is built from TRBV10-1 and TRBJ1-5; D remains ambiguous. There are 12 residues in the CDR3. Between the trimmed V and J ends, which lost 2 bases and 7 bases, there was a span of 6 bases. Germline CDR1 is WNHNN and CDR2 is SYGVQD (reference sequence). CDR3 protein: CASSEGWQPQHF. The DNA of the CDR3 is TGCGCCAGCAGTGAGGGGTGGCAGCCCCAGCATTTT.

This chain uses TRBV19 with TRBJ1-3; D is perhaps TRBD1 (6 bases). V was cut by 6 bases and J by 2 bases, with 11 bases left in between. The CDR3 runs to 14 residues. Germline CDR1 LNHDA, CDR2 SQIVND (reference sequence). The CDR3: CASSKGGPGNTIYF. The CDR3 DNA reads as TGTGCCAGTAGCAAGGGGGGCCCTGGAAACACCATATATTTT.

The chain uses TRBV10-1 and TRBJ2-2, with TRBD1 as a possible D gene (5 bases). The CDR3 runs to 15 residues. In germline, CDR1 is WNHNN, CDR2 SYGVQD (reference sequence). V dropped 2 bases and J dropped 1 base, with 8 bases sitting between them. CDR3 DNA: TGCGCCAGCAGTGAGGCAGGGCGGAACACCGGGGAGCTGTTTTTT. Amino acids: CASSEAGRNTGELFF.

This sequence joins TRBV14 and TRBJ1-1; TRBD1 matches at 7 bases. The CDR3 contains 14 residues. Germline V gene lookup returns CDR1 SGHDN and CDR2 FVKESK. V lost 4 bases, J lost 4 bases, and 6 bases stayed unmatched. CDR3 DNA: TGTGCCAGCAGCCGAGGGGGCTGGGGCACTGAAGCTTTCTTT. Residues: CASSRGGWGTEAFF.

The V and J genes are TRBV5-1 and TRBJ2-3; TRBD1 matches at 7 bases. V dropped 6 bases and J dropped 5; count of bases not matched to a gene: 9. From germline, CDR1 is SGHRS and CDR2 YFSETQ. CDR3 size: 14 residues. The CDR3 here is CASNERGQGDTQYF. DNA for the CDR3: TGCGCCAGCAATGAGAGGGGGCAAGGAGATACGCAGTATTTT.

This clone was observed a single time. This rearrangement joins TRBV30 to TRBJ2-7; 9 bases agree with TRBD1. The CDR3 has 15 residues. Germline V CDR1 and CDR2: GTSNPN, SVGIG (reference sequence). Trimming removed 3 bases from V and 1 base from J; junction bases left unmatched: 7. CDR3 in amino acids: CAWSPGTGLSYEQYF. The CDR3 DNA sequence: TGTGCCTGGAGCCCAGGGACAGGGTTATCCTACGAGCAGTACTTC.

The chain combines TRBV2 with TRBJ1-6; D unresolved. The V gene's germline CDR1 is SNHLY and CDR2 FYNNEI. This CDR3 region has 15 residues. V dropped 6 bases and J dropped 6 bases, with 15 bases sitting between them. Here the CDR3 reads CASSQRQALNSPLHF. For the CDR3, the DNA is TGTGCCAGCAGCCAAAGGCAGGCCCTTAATTCACCCCTCCACTTT. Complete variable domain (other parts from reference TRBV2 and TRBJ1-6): EPEVTQTPSHQVTQMGQEVILRCVPISNHLYFYWYRQILGQKVEFLVSFYNNEISEKSEIFDDQFSVERPDGSNFTLKIRSTKLEDSAMYFCASSQRQALNSPLHFGNGTRLTVT.

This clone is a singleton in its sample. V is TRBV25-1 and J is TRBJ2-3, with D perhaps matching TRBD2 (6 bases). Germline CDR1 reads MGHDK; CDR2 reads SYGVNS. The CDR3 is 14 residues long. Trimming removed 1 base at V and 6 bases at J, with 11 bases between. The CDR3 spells CASSESGRYDTQYF. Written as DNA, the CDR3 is TGTGCCAGCAGTGAATCCGGGAGATACGATACGCAGTATTTT.

CDR3 in DNA: TGTGCCAGCAGCTTACAGGGGGGGACTGAAGCTTTCTTT. The encoded protein is CASSLQGGTEAFF. V is TRBV11-2 and J is TRBJ1-1; 7 positions agree with TRBD1. Germline-derived CDR1 and CDR2 are SGHAT and FQNNGV. The CDR3 runs to 13 residues. V lost 2 bases and J lost 5; bases outside the gene matches: 2.

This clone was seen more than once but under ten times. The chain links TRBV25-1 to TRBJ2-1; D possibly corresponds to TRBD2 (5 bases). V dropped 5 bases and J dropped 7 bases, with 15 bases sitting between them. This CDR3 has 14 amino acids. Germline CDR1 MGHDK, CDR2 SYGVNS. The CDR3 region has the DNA TGTGCCAGCAGTCGAGCGGATACCCGGAATGAGCAGTTCTTC. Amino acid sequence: CASSRADTRNEQFF.

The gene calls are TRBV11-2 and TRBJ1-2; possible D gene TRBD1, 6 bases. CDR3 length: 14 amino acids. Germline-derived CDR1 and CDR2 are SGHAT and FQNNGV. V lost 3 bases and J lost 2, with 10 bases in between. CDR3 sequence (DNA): TGTGCCAGCAGCTTTCAGGGGCCGAACTATGGCTACACCTTC. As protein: CASSFQGPNYGYTF.

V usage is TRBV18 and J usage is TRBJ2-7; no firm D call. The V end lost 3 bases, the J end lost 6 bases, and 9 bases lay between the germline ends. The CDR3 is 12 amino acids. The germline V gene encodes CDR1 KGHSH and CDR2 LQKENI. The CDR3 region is CASSPYGGEQYF. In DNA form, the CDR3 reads TGTGCCAGCTCACCTTACGGTGGCGAGCAGTACTTC.

This CDR3 reads CASSLVVNTGELFF. CDR3 in DNA: TGTGCCAGCAGCTTGGTGGTGAACACCGGGGAGCTGTTTTTT. The rearrangement uses TRBV7-6 and TRBJ2-2; D gene unclear. Germline-derived CDR1 and CDR2 are SGHVS and FNYEAQ. The CDR3 loop spans 14 amino acids. Trimming removed 3 bases from V and 1 base from J, with 6 bases in between.

The CDR3 loop is CASSYSTGNEQYF. Written as DNA, the CDR3 is TGTGCCAGCAGTTACTCGACGGGGAACGAGCAGTACTTC. The chain joins TRBV6-6 to TRBJ2-7; D may be TRBD2 (5 bases). The V gene lost 0 bases and the J gene lost 5 bases, with 8 bases spanning the gap. This CDR3 is 13 amino acids long. CDR1 is MNHNY and CDR2 is SVGAGI in the germline V gene (reference sequence).

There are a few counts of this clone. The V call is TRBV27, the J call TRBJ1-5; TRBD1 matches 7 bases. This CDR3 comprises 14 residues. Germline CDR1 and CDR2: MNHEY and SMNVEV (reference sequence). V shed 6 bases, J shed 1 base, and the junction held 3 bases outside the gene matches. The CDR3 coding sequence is TGTGCCAGCAGCCCAGGGGGGAGCAATCAGCCCCAGCATTTT. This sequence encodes CASSPGGSNQPQHF.

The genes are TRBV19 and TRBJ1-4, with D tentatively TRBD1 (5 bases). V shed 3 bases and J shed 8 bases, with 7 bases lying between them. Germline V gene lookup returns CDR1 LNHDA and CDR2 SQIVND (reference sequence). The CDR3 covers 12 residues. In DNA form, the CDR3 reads TGTGCCAGTAGTATTTGGACAGAAAAACTGTTTTTT. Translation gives CASSIWTEKLFF. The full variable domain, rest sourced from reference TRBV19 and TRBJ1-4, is DGGITQSPKYLFRKEGQNVTLSCEQNLNHDAMYWYRQDPGQGLRLIYYSQIVNDFQKGDIAEGYSVSREKKESFPLTVTSAQKNPTAFYLCASSIWTEKLFFGSGTQLSVL.

The CDR3 sequence: CASSQEGPRRLAKRPFF. The CDR3 coding sequence is TGTGCCAGCAGCCAAGAAGGGCCCAGGAGGCTGGCCAAACGTCCGTTCTTC. This sequence joins TRBV3-1 (or the pseudogene TRBV3-2) and TRBJ2-1; D possibly corresponds to TRBD2 (5 bases). V lost 0 bases to trimming and J lost 15 bases, with 27 bases between them. This CDR3 contains 17 residues. In germline, CDR1 is LGHDT, CDR2 YNNKEL (reference sequence).

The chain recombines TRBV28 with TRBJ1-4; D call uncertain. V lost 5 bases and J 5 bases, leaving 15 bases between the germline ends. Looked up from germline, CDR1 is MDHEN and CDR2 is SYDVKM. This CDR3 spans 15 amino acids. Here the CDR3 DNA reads TGTGCCAGCAGTCCATCAGAAGGTCACAATGAAAAACTGTTTTTT. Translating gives CASSPSEGHNEKLFF.

CDR3 DNA: TGCAGCGTTATGGGGGACCTTATACAGGGGGAGCTGTTTTTT. It encodes CSVMGDLIQGELFF. The V gene is TRBV29-1, the J gene TRBJ2-2; D possibly matches TRBD1 or TRBD2 (5 bases each). This CDR3 region has 14 residues. Germline CDR1 and CDR2: SQVTM and ANQGSEA. V was trimmed by 5 bases and J by 8 bases, leaving 18 bases between them.

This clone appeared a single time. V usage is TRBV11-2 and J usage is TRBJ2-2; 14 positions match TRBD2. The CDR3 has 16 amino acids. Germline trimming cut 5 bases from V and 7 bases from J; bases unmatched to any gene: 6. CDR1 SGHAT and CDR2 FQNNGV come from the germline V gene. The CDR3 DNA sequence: TGTGCCAGCAGCCCCCGACTAGCGGGAGGGGTCGGGGAGCTGTTTTTT. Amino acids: CASSPRLAGGVGELFF. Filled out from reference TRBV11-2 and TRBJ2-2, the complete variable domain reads EAGVAQSPRYKIIEKRQSVAFWCNPISGHATLYWYQQILGQGPKLLIQFQNNGVVDDSQLPKDRFSAERLKGVDSTLKIQPAKLEDSAVYLCASSPRLAGGVGELFFGEGSRLTVL.

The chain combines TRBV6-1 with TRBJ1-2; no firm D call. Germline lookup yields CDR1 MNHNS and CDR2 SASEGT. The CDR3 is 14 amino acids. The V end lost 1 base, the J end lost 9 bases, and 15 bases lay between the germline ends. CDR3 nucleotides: TGTGCCAGCAGTGAAGGAGGCCGGGTCCAGAGCTACACCTTC. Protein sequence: CASSEGGRVQSYTF.

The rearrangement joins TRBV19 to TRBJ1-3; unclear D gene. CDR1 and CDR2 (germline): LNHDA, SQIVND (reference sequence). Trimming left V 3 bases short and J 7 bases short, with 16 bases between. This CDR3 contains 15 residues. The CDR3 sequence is CASSMGLGVRNTIYF. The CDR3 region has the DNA TGTGCCAGTAGTATGGGCCTGGGCGTTAGGAACACCATATATTTT.

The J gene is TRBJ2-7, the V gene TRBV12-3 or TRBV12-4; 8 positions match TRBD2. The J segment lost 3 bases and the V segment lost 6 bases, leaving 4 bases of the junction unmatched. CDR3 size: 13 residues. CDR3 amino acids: CASSRRGDYEQYF. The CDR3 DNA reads TGTGCCAGCAGCCGGCGGGGGGACTACGAGCAGTACTTC.

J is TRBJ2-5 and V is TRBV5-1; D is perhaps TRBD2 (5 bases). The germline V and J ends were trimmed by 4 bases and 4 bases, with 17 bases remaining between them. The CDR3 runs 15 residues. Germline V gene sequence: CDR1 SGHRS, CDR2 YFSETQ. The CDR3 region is CASSPQATGGETQYF. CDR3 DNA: TGCGCCAGCAGCCCCCAGGCCACCGGAGGAGAGACCCAGTACTTC.